This T cell receptor (beta chain) was obtained from a study of spatial heterogeneity in lung cancer. Turning to the study itself: Among detected sequences, beta-chain ones consistently exceeded alpha-chain ones in number. Overall study findings and caveats: Ubiquitous expanded tumor TCRs showed up in blood more at resection than follow-up.

Trimming at V came to 5 bases and at J to 2 bases, leaving 6 bases not matched to a gene. The germline V gene has CDR1 DFQATT and CDR2 SNEGSKA (reference sequence). This CDR3 contains 14 residues. This clonotype was counted ten times or more. What it recognizes is unknown. Regarding time point: sample taken at primary tumor resection. Whole RNA was taken from tumor, nontumor lung or frozen PBMC; it was then sequenced unsorted. Unique molecular identifiers tagged every individual TCR cDNA molecule. TCRdb analysed the 5' RACE reads with MiXCR anew, one entry per CDR3 protein. In the table there are some 15,000 distinct CDR3 sequences, about a tenth of which are singletons.

The gene calls are TRBV20-1 and TRBJ2-3, with 8 bases fitting TRBD2. Sample: PBMCs, taken at surgery. The clonotype was recovered from a male donor with early-stage non-small cell lung cancer. The CDR3 DNA sequence: TGCAGTGCTTCGCGGGGGGAACTCACAGATACGCAGTATTTT. Amino acids: CSASRGELTDTQYF.